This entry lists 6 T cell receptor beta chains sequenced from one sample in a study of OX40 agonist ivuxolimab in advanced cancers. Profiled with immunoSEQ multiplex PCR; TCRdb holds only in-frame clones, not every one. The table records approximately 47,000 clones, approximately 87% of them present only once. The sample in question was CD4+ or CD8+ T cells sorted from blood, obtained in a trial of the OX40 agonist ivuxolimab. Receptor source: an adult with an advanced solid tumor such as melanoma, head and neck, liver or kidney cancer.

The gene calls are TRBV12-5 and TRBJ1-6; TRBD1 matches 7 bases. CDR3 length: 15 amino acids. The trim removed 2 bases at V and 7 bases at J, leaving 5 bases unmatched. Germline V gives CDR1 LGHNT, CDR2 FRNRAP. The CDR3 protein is CASGLRDSSNSPLHF. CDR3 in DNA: TGTGCTAGTGGTTTGCGGGACAGCTCCAATTCACCCCTCCACTTT. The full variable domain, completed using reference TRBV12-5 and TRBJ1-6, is DARVTQTPRHKVTEMGQEVTMRCQPILGHNTVFWYRQTMMQGLELLAYFRNRAPLDDSGMPKDRFSAEMPDATLATLKIQPSEPRDSAVYFCASGLRDSSNSPLHFGNGTRLTVT.

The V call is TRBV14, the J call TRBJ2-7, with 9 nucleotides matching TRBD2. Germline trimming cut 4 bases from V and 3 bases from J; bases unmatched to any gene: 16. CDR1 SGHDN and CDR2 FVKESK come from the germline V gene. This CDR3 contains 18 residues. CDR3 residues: CASSPLAGPRVGHYEQYF. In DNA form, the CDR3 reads TGTGCCAGCAGCCCCCTAGCGGGGCCTAGAGTCGGCCACTACGAGCAGTACTTC.

This CDR3 is CSVEGGSTGGPTDTQYF. CDR3 bases: TGCAGCGTTGAAGGCGGGTCGACAGGGGGGCCCACAGATACGCAGTATTTT. The V and J genes are TRBV29-1 and TRBJ2-3, with 9 nucleotides matching TRBD1. This CDR3 spans 17 amino acids. The J segment lost 2 bases and the V segment lost 1 base, leaving 10 bases of the junction unmatched. Germline V gene sequence: CDR1 SQVTM, CDR2 ANQGSEA.

The CDR3 nucleotides are TGTGCCAGCAGTTTATCGGCTAGCGGTTACACAGATACGCAGTATTTT. The encoded protein is CASSLSASGYTDTQYF. V is TRBV27 and J is TRBJ2-3, with 7 bases identical to TRBD2. The CDR3 has 16 residues. The V gene's germline CDR1 is MNHEY and CDR2 SMNVEV (reference sequence). Losses at the gene ends were 0 bases for V and 2 bases for J; bases not matched to a gene: 5.

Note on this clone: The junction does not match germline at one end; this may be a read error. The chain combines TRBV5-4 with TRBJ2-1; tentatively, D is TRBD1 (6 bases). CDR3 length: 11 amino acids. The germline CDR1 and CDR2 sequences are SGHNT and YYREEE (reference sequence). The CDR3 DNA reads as TGTGCCAGCAGCTTCCGGGACACGGTTGTCTTC. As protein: CASSFRDTVVF. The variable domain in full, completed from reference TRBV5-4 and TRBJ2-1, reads ETGVTQSPTHLIKTRGQQVTLRCSSQSGHNTVSWYQQALGQGPQFIFQYYREEENGRGNFPPRFSGLQFPNYSSELNVNALELDDSALYLCASSFRDTVVFGPGTRLTVL.

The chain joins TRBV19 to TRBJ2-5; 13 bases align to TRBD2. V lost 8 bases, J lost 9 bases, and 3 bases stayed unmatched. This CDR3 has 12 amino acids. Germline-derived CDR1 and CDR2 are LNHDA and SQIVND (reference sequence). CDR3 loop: CASGTSGVPQYF. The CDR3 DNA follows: TGTGCCAGTGGGACTAGCGGGGTCCCCCAGTACTTC.